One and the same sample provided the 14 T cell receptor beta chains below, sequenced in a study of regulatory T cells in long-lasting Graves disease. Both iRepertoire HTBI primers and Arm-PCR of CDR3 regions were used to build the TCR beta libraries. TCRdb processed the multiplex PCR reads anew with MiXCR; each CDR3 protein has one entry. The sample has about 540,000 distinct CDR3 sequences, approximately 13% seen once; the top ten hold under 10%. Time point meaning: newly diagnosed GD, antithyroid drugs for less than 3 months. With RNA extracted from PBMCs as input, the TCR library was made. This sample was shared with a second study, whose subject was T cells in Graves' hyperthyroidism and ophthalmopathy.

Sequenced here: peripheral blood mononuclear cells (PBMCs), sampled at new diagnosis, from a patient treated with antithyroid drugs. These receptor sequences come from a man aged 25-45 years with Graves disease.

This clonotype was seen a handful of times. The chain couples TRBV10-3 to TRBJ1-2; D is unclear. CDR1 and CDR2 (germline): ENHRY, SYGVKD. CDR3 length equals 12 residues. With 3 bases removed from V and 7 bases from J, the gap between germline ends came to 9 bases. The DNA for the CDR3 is TGTGCCATCAGTGAACCCCAATCTGGCTACACCTTC. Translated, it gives CAISEPQSGYTF.

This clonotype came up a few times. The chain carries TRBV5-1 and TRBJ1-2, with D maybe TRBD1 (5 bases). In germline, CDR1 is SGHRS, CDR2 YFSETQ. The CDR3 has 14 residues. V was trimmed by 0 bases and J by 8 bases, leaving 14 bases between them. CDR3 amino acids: CASSLGGAGEGYTF. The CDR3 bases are TGCGCCAGCAGCTTGGGAGGGGCGGGTGAAGGCTACACCTTC.

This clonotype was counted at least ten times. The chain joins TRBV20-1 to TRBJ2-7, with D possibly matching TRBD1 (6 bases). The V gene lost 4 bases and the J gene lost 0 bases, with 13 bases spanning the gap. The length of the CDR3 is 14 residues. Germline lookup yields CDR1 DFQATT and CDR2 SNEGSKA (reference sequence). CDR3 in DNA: TGCAGTGCTATACGGGACAACTACTCCTACGAGCAGTACTTC. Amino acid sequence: CSAIRDNYSYEQYF.

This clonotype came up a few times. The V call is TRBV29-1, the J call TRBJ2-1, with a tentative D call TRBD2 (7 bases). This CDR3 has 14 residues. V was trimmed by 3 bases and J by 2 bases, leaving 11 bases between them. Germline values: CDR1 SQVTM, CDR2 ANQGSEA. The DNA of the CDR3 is TGCAGCGTTGAGTGGCGGGGGCCCTACAATGAGCAGTTCTTC. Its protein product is CSVEWRGPYNEQFF.

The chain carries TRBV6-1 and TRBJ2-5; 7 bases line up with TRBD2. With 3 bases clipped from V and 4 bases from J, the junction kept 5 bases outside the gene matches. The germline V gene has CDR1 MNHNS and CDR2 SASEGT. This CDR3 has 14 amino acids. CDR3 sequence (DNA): TGTGCCAGCAGTGACGGATGGGGGGGAGAGACCCAGTACTTC. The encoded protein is CASSDGWGGETQYF.

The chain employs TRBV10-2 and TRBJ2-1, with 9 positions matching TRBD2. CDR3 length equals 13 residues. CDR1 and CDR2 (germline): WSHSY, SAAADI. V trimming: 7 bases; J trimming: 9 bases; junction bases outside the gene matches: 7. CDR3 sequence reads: CASTIAGAGEQFF. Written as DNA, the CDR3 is TGCGCCAGCACTATAGCGGGAGCGGGTGAGCAGTTCTTC.

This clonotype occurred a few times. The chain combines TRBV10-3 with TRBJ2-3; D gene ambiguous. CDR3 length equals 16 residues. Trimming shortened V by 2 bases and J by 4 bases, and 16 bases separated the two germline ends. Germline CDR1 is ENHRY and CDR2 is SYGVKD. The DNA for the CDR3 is TGTGCCATCAGTGAGGAGGCACTTCCCATTCCAGATACGCAGTATTTT. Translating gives CAISEEALPIPDTQYF.

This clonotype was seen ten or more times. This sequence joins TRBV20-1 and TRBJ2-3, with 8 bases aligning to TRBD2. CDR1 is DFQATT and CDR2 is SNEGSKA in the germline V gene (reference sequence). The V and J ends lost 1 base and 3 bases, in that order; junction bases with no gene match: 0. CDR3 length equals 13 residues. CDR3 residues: CSARGGGTDTQYF. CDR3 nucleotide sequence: TGCAGTGCTAGAGGCGGGGGGACAGATACGCAGTATTTT.

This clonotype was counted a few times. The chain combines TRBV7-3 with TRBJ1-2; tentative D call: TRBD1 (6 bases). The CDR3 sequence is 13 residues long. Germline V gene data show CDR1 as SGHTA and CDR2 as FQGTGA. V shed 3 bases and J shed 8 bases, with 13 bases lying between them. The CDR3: CASSFLAGEGYTF. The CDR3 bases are TGTGCCAGCAGCTTCCTCGCAGGGGAAGGCTACACCTTC.

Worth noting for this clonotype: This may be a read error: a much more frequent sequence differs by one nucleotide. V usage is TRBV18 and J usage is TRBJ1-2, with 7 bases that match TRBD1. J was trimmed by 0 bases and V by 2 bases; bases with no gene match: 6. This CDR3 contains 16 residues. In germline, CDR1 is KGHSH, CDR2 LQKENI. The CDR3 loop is CASSPNRGPPNYGYTF. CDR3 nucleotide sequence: TGTGCCAGCTCACCAAACAGGGGCCCTCCTAACTATGGCTACACCTTC.

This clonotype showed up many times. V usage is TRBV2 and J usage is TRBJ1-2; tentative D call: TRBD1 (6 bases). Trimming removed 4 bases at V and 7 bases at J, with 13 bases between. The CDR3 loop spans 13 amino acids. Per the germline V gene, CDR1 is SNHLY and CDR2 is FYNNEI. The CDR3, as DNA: TGTGCCAGCAGTGCAACAGGGCGAGGTGGCTACACCTTC. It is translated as CASSATGRGGYTF.

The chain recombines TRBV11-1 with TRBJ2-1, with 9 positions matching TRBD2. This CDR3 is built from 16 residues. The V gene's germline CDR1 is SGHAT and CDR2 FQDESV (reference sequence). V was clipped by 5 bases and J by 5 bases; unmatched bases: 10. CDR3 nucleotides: TGTGCCAGCAGCCCGATAGCGGGAGTCTGGGACAATGAGCAGTTCTTC. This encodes CASSPIAGVWDNEQFF.

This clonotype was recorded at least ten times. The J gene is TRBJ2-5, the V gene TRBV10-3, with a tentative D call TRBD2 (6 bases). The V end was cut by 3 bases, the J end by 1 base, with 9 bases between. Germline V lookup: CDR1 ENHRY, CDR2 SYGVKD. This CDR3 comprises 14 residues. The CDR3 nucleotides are TGTGCCATCAGTGACCGGGACTTCCAAGAGACCCAGTACTTC. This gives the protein CAISDRDFQETQYF.

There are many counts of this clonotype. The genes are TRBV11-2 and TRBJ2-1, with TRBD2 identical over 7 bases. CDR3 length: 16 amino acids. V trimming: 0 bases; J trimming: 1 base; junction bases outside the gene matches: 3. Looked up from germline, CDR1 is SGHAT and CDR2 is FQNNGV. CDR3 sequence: CASSLEAGWSYNEQFF. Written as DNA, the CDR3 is TGTGCCAGCAGCTTAGAAGCGGGATGGTCCTACAATGAGCAGTTCTTC.